Listed below are T cell receptor beta chains from one sample, sequenced in a study of blood T cell repertoires in COVID-19. Sequenced by immunoSEQ multiplex PCR; TCRdb stores in-frame clones only, minus some. The sample consists of roughly 68,000 clones, approximately 88% of them appearing once. Sequenced sample: peripheral blood. Receptor source: a human donor in a cohort sampled during active COVID-19. CDR3s include the opening cysteine and the closing phenylalanine or tryptophan. The D gene is left open where the match is weak. Some rows mark clone size as missing; the rest say once, few, many or name a class of expanded clone.

J	D	V	size	DNA	CDR3
TRBJ2-5	TRBD1	TRBV5-1	-	TGCGCCAGCAGCTTGACACAGGGGCACGGAGAGACCCAGTACTTC	CASSLTQGHGETQYF
TRBJ2-1	-	TRBV2	-	TGTGCCAGCAGTGACAGGTTTCATGAGCAGTTCTTC	CASSDRFHEQFF
TRBJ2-5	-	TRBV5-1	-	TGCGCCAGCAGCCCGCGTACAGGTGAAGAGACCCAGTACTTC	CASSPRTGEETQYF
TRBJ1-1	-	TRBV9	-	TGTGCCAGCAGCGTGGACCCAGGCGGGACTGAAGCTTTCTTT	CASSVDPGGTEAFF
TRBJ2-3	-	TRBV7-2	-	TGTGCCAGCAGCAGGGGGGGGGCCTCAGATACGCAGTATTTT	CASSRGGASDTQYF
TRBJ1-5	-	TRBV5-5	few	TGTGCCAGCAGCTGGGTCGCGGGGGATGACAATCAGCCCCAGCATTTT	CASSWVAGDDNQPQHF
TRBJ1-4	-	TRBV11-3	-	TGTGCCAGCAGCCCGACAGCAACTAATGAAAAACTGTTTTTT	CASSPTATNEKLFF
TRBJ1-1	-	TRBV5-6	-	TGTGCCAGCAGCTTCCCAGGGGACATGAACACTGAAGCTTTCTTT	CASSFPGDMNTEAFF
TRBJ2-7	TRBD2	TRBV15	-	TGTGCCACCAGCAAGGGACTAGACAACTACGAGCAGTACTTC	CATSKGLDNYEQYF
TRBJ2-5	TRBD1	TRBV30	-	TGTGCCTGGAGTGATGGGACAGGGAAGGAGACCCAGTACTTC	CAWSDGTGKETQYF
TRBJ2-5	TRBD2	TRBV10-3	once	TGTGCCATCAGAGCGGGGGCCCAAGAGACCCAGTACTTC	CAIRAGAQETQYF
TRBJ2-1	TRBD2	TRBV30	-	TGTGCCTGGAGTAGCGGGGCAAGGAATGAGCAGTTCTTC	CAWSSGARNEQFF
TRBJ2-2	TRBD2	TRBV2	-	TGTGCCAGCAGGGGCCTCGCGGGAGCGTCTACCGGGGAGCTGTTTTTT	CASRGLAGASTGELFF
TRBJ2-7	-	TRBV6-6	-	TGTGCCAGCAGTTCGGCGGCCATGCAGCAGTACTTC	CASSSAAMQQYF
TRBJ2-7	-	TRBV6-6	-	TGTGCCAGCAGTTTCTCGCCCTATTACGAGCAGTACTTC	CASSFSPYYEQYF
TRBJ2-3	-	TRBV27	-	TGTGCCAGCAGTTTTGAGCGAACCAGCACAGATACGCAGTATTTT	CASSFERTSTDTQYF
TRBJ1-2	TRBD1	TRBV4-2	few	TGTGCCAGCAGCCACGTGGGGACAGGGGATGGCTACACCTTC	CASSHVGTGDGYTF
TRBJ2-3	TRBD1	TRBV5-1	-	TGCGCCAGCTCCAAGGGGGCAACAGATACGCAGTATTTT	CASSKGATDTQYF
TRBJ1-4	-	TRBV3-1/TRBV3-2	-	TGTGCCAGCAGCCAAGAGAGTAATGAAAAACTGTTTTTT	CASSQESNEKLFF
TRBJ2-1	-	TRBV7-6	-	TGTGCCAGCAGCGATCAGCCGGGGAGTAAAGGGAATGAGCAGTTCTTC	CASSDQPGSKGNEQFF
TRBJ2-1	-	TRBV7-2	-	TGTGCCAGCAGCTTAGATCTTGGCGGTGAGCAGTTCTTC	CASSLDLGGEQFF
TRBJ2-2	TRBD2	TRBV18	few	TGTGCCAGCTCAGATAGCGGGAGTTGGACCGGGGAGCTGTTTTTT	CASSDSGSWTGELFF
TRBJ1-4	-	TRBV6-5	few	TGTGCCAGCAGTCTCAGAGGGGGTAATGAAAAACTGTTTTTT	CASSLRGGNEKLFF
TRBJ2-2	TRBD2	TRBV24-1	many	TGTGCCACCAGTGACCCCTCGGGACTAAACACCGGGGAGCTGTTTTTT	CATSDPSGLNTGELFF
TRBJ1-6	TRBD1	TRBV7-2	-	TGTGCCAGCAGCTTAGACAGGGGTAATTCACCCCTCCACTTT	CASSLDRGNSPLHF
TRBJ1-2	-	TRBV27	-	TGTGCCAGCAGTTTAAGAGGGCCTAACTATGGCTACACCTTC	CASSLRGPNYGYTF